This record concerns one TCR beta chain sequence. These data originate in a study of graft-versus-host responses after intestinal transplantation. Data came from immunoSEQ multiplex PCR; TCRdb stores just in-frame clones and leaves some out. The sample has 43,000 or so clones; just under 95% are singletons. The CDR3 length is 15 residues. V lost 5 bases and J lost 4, with 16 bases in between. Germline V gene data show CDR1 as SGHRS and CDR2 as YFSETQ. The V gene is TRBV5-1, the J gene TRBJ2-1; D may be TRBD2 (7 bases). This specimen consisted of PBMCs, obtained 335 days after intestinal transplant. This sequence was found in a human patient who received an intestinal transplant, so some T cells may come from the graft donor. The CDR3 sequence is CASSGTAGAYNEQFF. The CDR3 coding sequence is TGCGCCAGCAGTGGGACGGCGGGGGCGTACAATGAGCAGTTCTTC.